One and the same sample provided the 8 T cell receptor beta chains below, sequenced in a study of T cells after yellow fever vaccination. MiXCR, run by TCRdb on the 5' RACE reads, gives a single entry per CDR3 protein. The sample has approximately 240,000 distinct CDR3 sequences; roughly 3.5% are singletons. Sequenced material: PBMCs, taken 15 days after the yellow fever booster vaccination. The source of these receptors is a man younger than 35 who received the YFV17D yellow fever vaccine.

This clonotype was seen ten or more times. This CDR3 reads CASSLDSGEYNEQFF. CDR3 coding DNA: TGTGCCAGCAGCTTAGATAGCGGGGAGTACAATGAGCAGTTCTTC. This chain uses TRBV7-2 with TRBJ2-1; 8 positions match TRBD2. Germline loops: CDR1 SGHTA, CDR2 FQGNSA. The length of the CDR3 is 15 residues. V lost 1 base to trimming and J lost 4 bases; unmatched junction nucleotides: 3.

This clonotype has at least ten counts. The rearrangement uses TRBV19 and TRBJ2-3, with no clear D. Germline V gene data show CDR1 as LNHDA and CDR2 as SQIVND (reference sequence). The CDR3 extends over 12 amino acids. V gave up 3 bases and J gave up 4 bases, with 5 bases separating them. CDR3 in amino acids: CASSIMADTQYF. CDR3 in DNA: TGTGCCAGTAGTATCATGGCAGATACGCAGTATTTT.

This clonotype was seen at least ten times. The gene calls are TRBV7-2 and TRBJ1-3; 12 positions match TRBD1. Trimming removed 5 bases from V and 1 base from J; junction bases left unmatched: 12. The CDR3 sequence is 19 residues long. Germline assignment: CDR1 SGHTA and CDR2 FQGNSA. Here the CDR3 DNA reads TGTGCCAGCAGCCAATTGGGGGACAGGGGGCCTTTATCTGGAAACACCATATATTTT. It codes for CASSQLGDRGPLSGNTIYF. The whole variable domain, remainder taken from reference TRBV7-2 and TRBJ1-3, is GAGVSQSPSNKVTEKGKDVELRCDPISGHTALYWYRQSLGQGLEFLIYFQGNSAPDKSGLPSDRFSAERTGGSVSTLTIQRTQQEDSAVYLCASSQLGDRGPLSGNTIYFGEGSWLTVV.

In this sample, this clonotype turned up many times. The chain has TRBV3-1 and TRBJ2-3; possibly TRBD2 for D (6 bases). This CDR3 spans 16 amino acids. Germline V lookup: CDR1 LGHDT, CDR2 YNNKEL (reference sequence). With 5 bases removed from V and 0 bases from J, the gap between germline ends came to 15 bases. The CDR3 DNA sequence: TGTGCCAGCAGCTCTCATGTGGCGGGGAGCACAGATACGCAGTATTTT. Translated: CASSSHVAGSTDTQYF.

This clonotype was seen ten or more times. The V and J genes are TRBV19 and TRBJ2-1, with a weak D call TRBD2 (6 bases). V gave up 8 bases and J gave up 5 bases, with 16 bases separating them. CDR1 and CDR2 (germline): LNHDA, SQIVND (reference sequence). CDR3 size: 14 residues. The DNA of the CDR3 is TGTGCCAGTCGGATCCGGGGACTGAACAATGAGCAGTTCTTC. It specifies CASRIRGLNNEQFF. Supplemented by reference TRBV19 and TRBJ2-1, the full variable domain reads DGGITQSPKYLFRKEGQNVTLSCEQNLNHDAMYWYRQDPGQGLRLIYYSQIVNDFQKGDIAEGYSVSREKKESFPLTVTSAQKNPTAFYLCASRIRGLNNEQFFGPGTRLTVL.

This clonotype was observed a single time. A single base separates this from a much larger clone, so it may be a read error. Here the CDR3 DNA reads TGCAGTGCTAGACCGGGACAGGGAGTCCATGAAGCTTTCTTT. Translation: CSARPGQGVHEAFF. The gene calls are TRBV20-1 and TRBJ1-1; TRBD1 aligns across 9 bases. In germline, CDR1 is DFQATT, CDR2 SNEGSKA (reference sequence). With V trimmed by 2 bases and J by 7 bases, 8 bases remained unmatched. The CDR3 spans 14 residues.

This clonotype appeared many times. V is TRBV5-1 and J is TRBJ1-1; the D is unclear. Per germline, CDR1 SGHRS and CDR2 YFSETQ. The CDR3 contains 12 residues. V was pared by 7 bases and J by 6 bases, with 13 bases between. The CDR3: CASRREGSEAFF. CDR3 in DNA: TGCGCCAGCCGGAGGGAGGGCTCTGAAGCTTTCTTT.

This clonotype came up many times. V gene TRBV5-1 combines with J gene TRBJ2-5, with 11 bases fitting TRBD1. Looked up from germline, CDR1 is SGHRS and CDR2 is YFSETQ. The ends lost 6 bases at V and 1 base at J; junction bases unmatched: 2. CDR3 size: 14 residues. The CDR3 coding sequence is TGCGCCAGCAAGGACAGGGGGCTCCAAGAGACCCAGTACTTC. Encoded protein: CASKDRGLQETQYF.